This TCR beta chain stems from a study of T-cell reconstitution after alpha-beta-depleted transplantation in children. There are a few counts of this clonotype. The CDR3 runs 17 residues. Germline V gene lookup returns CDR1 SGHTA and CDR2 FQGNSA. J was trimmed by 9 bases and V by 0 bases; bases with no gene match: 13. Preparation of the TCRbeta library used unique molecular identifiers. Each CDR3 protein is one row after TCRdb ran MiXCR on the PCR reads. The table includes about 340,000 distinct CDR3 sequences, around 10% detected once. The genes are TRBV7-2 and TRBJ2-1; the match to TRBD2 covers 8 bases. The source of this sequence is a human donor who donated a stem cell graft to a child with acute lymphoblastic leukemia. The sequencing here drew on PBMCs from the stem cell graft donor, taken from the stem cell graft. In DNA form, the CDR3 reads TGTGCCAGCAGCTTAGCGGCGGCGGTTGCACTAGCGGCTGAGCAGTTCTTC. It translates to CASSLAAAVALAAEQFF.